The sample holds one count of the clone carrying this T cell receptor (beta chain). Its antigen remains unknown. The sample originates from a study of cytomegalovirus exposure and HLA in healthy donors. Study-wide findings and caveats: The investigators catalogued 160 or so TCR beta chains as cytomegalovirus-associated. In a later analysis, at a false discovery rate of 0.05, under 20,000 TCR beta sequences were associated with HLA alleles.

The PCR made use of 60 Vbeta and 13 Jbeta primers. TCRdb's copy holds only in-frame clones and misses some; the assay was immunoSEQ multiplex PCR. The sample gives roughly 54,000 clones, roughly 79% of which show up once; 2.5% to 3% is in the top ten. The origin of this receptor is a man between 50 and 59 years old in good health and CMV-seronegative. The sequenced sample was PBMCs.

CDR3 nucleotide sequence: TGTGCCAGCAGCTCACGGACAGGAACAGATACGCAGTATTTT. It encodes CASSSRTGTDTQYF. This chain links TRBV9 with TRBJ2-3, with 7 bases identical to TRBD1. Trimming at V came to 4 bases and at J to 3 bases, leaving 5 bases not matched to a gene. Germline V gene sequence: CDR1 SGDLS, CDR2 YYNGEE. There are 14 residues in the CDR3. Complete variable domain (other parts from reference TRBV9 and TRBJ2-3): DSGVTQTPKHLITATGQRVTLRCSPRSGDLSVYWYQQSLDQGLQFLIQYYNGEERAKGNILERFSAQQFPDLHSELNLSSLELGDSALYFCASSSRTGTDTQYFGPGTRLTVL.